Below, one T cell receptor beta chain is given with its context. Germline-derived CDR1 and CDR2 are SGHRS and YFSETQ. The CDR3 is made up of 14 amino acids. The V end was cut by 4 bases, the J end by 11 bases, with 21 bases between. The data are from a study of control samples from healthy donors and cancer patients. The protocol was immunoSEQ multiplex PCR, while the TCRdb copy is restricted to in-frame clones and leaves out a portion. The sample records about 190,000 clones, 90% to 95% being singletons. The chain employs TRBV5-1 and TRBJ1-1, with D maybe TRBD1 (5 bases). Sequencing was carried out using blood. This receptor was obtained from a man in his late teens or twenties in good health. CDR3 in amino acids: CASSKTPEGTFAFF. The CDR3 bases are TGCGCCAGCAGCAAAACTCCAGAGGGGACGTTTGCTTTCTTT.